The 10 T cell receptor beta chains below all came from one sample that was sequenced in a study of cytomegalovirus exposure and HLA in healthy donors. Here immunoSEQ multiplex PCR was the method, and the copy in TCRdb shows in-frame clones only, minus some. The top ten clones hold around 1.3% of a sample with tens of thousands of clones, approximately 88% of them seen once. Sequencing input: PBMCs. The receptors were gathered from a woman under 30 in good health and CMV-seronegative.

This rearrangement joins TRBV30 to TRBJ1-2, with 12 bases identical to TRBD1. The CDR3 is 13 amino acids. The ends lost 4 bases at V and 10 bases at J; junction bases unmatched: 7. Germline lookup yields CDR1 GTSNPN and CDR2 SVGIG (reference sequence). The CDR3 bases are TGTGCCTGGAACCCGGGACAGGGGGCCCCCTACACCTTC. Translated, it gives CAWNPGQGAPYTF.

The genes are TRBV5-4 and TRBJ2-7, with 10 bases matching TRBD1. Germline V CDR1 and CDR2: SGHNT, YYREEE (reference sequence). With V trimmed by 3 bases and J by 1 base, 4 bases remained unmatched. This CDR3 is built from 15 residues. CDR3 in amino acids: CASSSGQGSSYEQYF. DNA for the CDR3: TGTGCCAGCAGCTCGGGACAGGGGAGTTCCTACGAGCAGTACTTC.

The genes are TRBV7-2 and TRBJ2-7; D possibly corresponds to TRBD1 (5 bases). Per germline, CDR1 SGHTA and CDR2 FQGNSA. V was pared by 1 base and J by 6 bases, with 16 bases between. The CDR3 is made up of 15 amino acids. CDR3 residues: CASSLVIRGPTEQYF. The CDR3 region has the DNA TGTGCCAGCAGCTTAGTTATAAGGGGTCCTACCGAGCAGTACTTC.

This chain connects TRBV28 to TRBJ2-5, with TRBD2 matching 11 bases. V lost 6 bases to trimming and J lost 3 bases; unmatched junction nucleotides: 0. The CDR3 is made up of 13 amino acids. Germline-derived CDR1 and CDR2 are MDHEN and SYDVKM. The CDR3 reads CASRLAGEETQYF. Here the CDR3 DNA reads TGTGCCAGCAGACTAGCGGGGGAAGAGACCCAGTACTTC.

This clone was seen only once. The V and J genes are TRBV9 and TRBJ1-4; TRBD1 is a possible D gene (6 bases). V lost 1 base, J lost 0 bases, and 10 bases lay in between. There are 16 residues in the CDR3. CDR1 and CDR2 from the germline V gene are SGDLS and YYNGEE. The CDR3 region has the DNA TGTGCCAGCAGCGTATCGGACAGCCCAACTAATGAAAAACTGTTTTTT. As protein: CASSVSDSPTNEKLFF. Looking up the rest from reference TRBV9 and TRBJ1-4 gives the full variable domain: DSGVTQTPKHLITATGQRVTLRCSPRSGDLSVYWYQQSLDQGLQFLIQYYNGEERAKGNILERFSAQQFPDLHSELNLSSLELGDSALYFCASSVSDSPTNEKLFFGSGTQLSVL.

This clone appeared a few times. J is TRBJ1-6 and V is TRBV6-5, with D perhaps TRBD1 (6 bases). The CDR3 spans 14 residues. Germline values: CDR1 MNHEY, CDR2 SVGAGI. Trimming took 11 bases from V and 6 from J, leaving 17 bases between them. The CDR3 nucleotides are TGTGCCGTCGCGCGGCAGGGGACTAATTCACCCCTCCACTTT. Amino acid sequence: CAVARQGTNSPLHF.

CDR3 coding DNA: TGCGCCAGCAGCTTGGGAGGTGGGTCGGGAGCCCCAGAGACCCAGTACTTC. Translation gives CASSLGGGSGAPETQYF. V and J are TRBV5-1 and TRBJ2-5; TRBD2 is a possible D gene (6 bases). The ends were cut back, 0 bases at V and 4 bases at J, with 19 bases in the middle. Germline V gives CDR1 SGHRS, CDR2 YFSETQ. CDR3 length: 17 amino acids.

The J gene is TRBJ2-3, the V gene TRBV18; 8 nucleotides align to TRBD1. V lost 4 bases and J lost 3; bases outside the gene matches: 9. Germline CDR1 KGHSH, CDR2 LQKENI. The CDR3 sequence is 16 residues long. The DNA for the CDR3 is TGTGCCAGCTCACGGATTGACAGGGGCGGGACAGATACGCAGTATTTT. This encodes CASSRIDRGGTDTQYF.

The genes are TRBV5-5 and TRBJ1-4; TRBD1 agrees at 10 bases. Per germline, CDR1 SGHKS and CDR2 YYEKEE (reference sequence). Losses at the gene ends were 4 bases for V and 5 bases for J; bases not matched to a gene: 5. The CDR3 runs to 15 residues. DNA for the CDR3: TGTGCCAGCAGCCGCCCGGGACAGGGGAATGAAAAACTGTTTTTT. Encoded protein: CASSRPGQGNEKLFF. The full variable domain, rest sourced from reference TRBV5-5 and TRBJ1-4, is DAGVTQSPTHLIKTRGQQVTLRCSPISGHKSVSWYQQVLGQGPQFIFQYYEKEERGRGNFPDRFSARQFPNYSSELNVNALLLGDSALYLCASSRPGQGNEKLFFGSGTQLSVL.

The gene calls are TRBV18 and TRBJ1-5; 7 nucleotides agree with TRBD1. The CDR3 covers 15 residues. The junction had 8 bases not matched to a gene; V was cut back by 3 bases and J by 6 bases. CDR1 is KGHSH and CDR2 is LQKENI in the germline V gene. CDR3: CASSPTTGLSQPQHF. The DNA for the CDR3 is TGTGCCAGCTCACCCACGACAGGGCTGAGTCAGCCCCAGCATTTT. The variable domain in full, with the rest retrieved from reference TRBV18 and TRBJ1-5, is NAGVMQNPRHLVRRRGQEARLRCSPMKGHSHVYWYRQLPEEGLKFMVYLQKENIIDESGMPKERFSAEFPKEGPSILRIQQVVRGDSAAYFCASSPTTGLSQPQHFGDGTRLSIL.